This T cell receptor (beta chain) was captured by sequencing in a study of beta chain features in type 1 diabetes. Study results and limitations: All four CD4+ subsets from Type 1 diabetes patients carried moderately but significantly shorter TCRB CDR3s.

Expressed TCRB transcripts were sequenced, since all the RNA that had been isolated was reverse transcribed. Data came from immunoSEQ multiplex PCR; TCRdb stores just in-frame clones and leaves some out. The repertoire holds hundreds of thousands of clones, with around 30% as singletons. On this clone itself: The antigen remains unidentified.

V shed 8 bases, J shed 3 bases, and the junction held 10 bases outside the gene matches. From germline, CDR1 is SGHTA and CDR2 FQGNSA. The CDR3 loop spans 14 amino acids. The TCR was taken from a man between 18 and 29 years old in good health. This chain connects TRBV7-2 to TRBJ2-7, with 7 positions matching TRBD2. The sequenced sample consisted of naive CD4+ T cells from blood. The CDR3 DNA follows: TGTGCCAGCGCACCTTCCGGGACTAACTACGAGCAGTACTTC. Translation gives CASAPSGTNYEQYF.